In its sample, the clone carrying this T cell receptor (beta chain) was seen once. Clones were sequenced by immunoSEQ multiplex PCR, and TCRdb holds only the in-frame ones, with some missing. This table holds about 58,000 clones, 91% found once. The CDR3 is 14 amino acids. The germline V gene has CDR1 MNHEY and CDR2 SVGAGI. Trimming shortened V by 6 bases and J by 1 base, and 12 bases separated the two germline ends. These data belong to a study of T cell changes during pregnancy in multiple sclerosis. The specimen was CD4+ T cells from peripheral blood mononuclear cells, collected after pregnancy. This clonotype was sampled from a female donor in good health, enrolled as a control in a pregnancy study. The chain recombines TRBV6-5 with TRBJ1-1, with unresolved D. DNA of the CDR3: TGTGCCAGCAGCCGCCCGAGTGGGAACACTGAAGCTTTCTTT. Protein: CASSRPSGNTEAFF.